One sample yielded the 18 T cell receptor beta chains listed below, sequenced in a study of blood T cell repertoires in COVID-19. Method: immunoSEQ multiplex PCR; TCRdb's copy keeps in-frame clones and lacks some. The data hold about 100,000 clones, with around nine tenths observed a single time. The sequenced material came from peripheral blood. These receptor sequences come from a man aged 45-65 years with active or convalescent COVID-19.

Only one count was recorded for this clone. The chain couples TRBV29-1 to TRBJ1-2; D is unclear. The V gene lost 2 bases and the J gene lost 4 bases, with 11 bases spanning the gap. In germline, CDR1 is SQVTM, CDR2 ANQGSEA. The CDR3 is 13 residues long. CDR3: CSVEFMAGYGYTF. The DNA of the CDR3 is TGCAGCGTTGAATTTATGGCGGGCTATGGCTACACCTTC.

The sample holds one count of this clone. The rearrangement links TRBV6-7 to TRBJ1-2; D remains unclear. Being an ORF, TRBV6-7 has a function that is uncertain. The CDR3 consists of 13 residues. V dropped 2 bases and J dropped 8 bases, with 12 bases sitting between them. CDR3 sequence: CASSYPSREGYTF. In DNA form, the CDR3 reads TGTGCCAGCAGTTACCCCTCACGGGAGGGCTACACCTTC.

The chain has TRBV10-1 and TRBJ2-5, with 7 bases matching TRBD1. V lost 2 bases to trimming and J lost 2 bases; unmatched junction nucleotides: 8. The CDR3 loop spans 16 amino acids. CDR1 WNHNN and CDR2 SYGVQD come from the germline V gene (reference sequence). The CDR3 loop is CASSELGQTAQETQYF. Written as DNA, the CDR3 is TGCGCCAGCAGTGAGCTGGGACAGACCGCACAAGAGACCCAGTACTTC.

The chain employs TRBV7-8 and TRBJ2-7, with a tentative D call TRBD1 (5 bases). Trimming took 2 bases from V and 2 from J, leaving 10 bases between them. This CDR3 has 14 residues. Germline CDR1 SGHVS, CDR2 FQNEAQ. CDR3: CASSLRAGTYEQYF. DNA for the CDR3: TGTGCCAGCAGCTTACGAGCAGGGACCTACGAGCAGTACTTC.

The V call is TRBV6-5, the J call TRBJ1-1; D not certain. The CDR3 consists of 16 residues. From germline, CDR1 is MNHEY and CDR2 SVGAGI. V was pared by 0 bases and J by 4 bases, with 15 bases between. CDR3 region: CASSYSLRIESTEAFF. In nucleotides, the CDR3 is TGTGCCAGCAGTTACTCGCTCCGCATAGAGAGCACTGAAGCTTTCTTT.

V gene TRBV19 combines with J gene TRBJ2-2; no definite D call. The CDR3 runs to 14 residues. Germline values: CDR1 LNHDA, CDR2 SQIVND (reference sequence). The V and J ends lost 11 bases and 1 base respectively, with 14 bases between them. The CDR3 is CAARANVNTGELFF. The CDR3 nucleotides are TGTGCCGCGCGAGCGAACGTGAACACCGGGGAGCTGTTTTTT.

This clone was seen just once. The chain carries TRBV27 and TRBJ2-1; 9 nucleotides align to TRBD1. The V gene end was trimmed by 6 bases and the J gene end by 7 bases; junction bases not matched to a gene: 7. The CDR3 has 14 residues. The germline V gene has CDR1 MNHEY and CDR2 SMNVEV (reference sequence). The CDR3 loop reads CASRLGTGWNEQFF. In DNA, the CDR3 is TGTGCCAGCAGATTAGGGACAGGGTGGAATGAGCAGTTCTTC.

The chain joins TRBV4-1 to TRBJ2-3, with D unclear. V gave up 2 bases and J gave up 0 bases, with 9 bases separating them. The CDR3 loop spans 15 amino acids. Germline V CDR1 and CDR2: MGHRA, YSYEKL. This CDR3 reads CASSQQVSSTDTQYF. DNA for the CDR3: TGCGCCAGCAGCCAACAGGTGTCTAGCACAGATACGCAGTATTTT.

This rearrangement joins TRBV5-1 to TRBJ1-2; 8 bases fit TRBD1. V lost 2 bases, J lost 3 bases, and 3 bases stayed unmatched. The CDR3 has 14 residues. The germline V gene encodes CDR1 SGHRS and CDR2 YFSETQ. CDR3 loop: CASSLQGEDYGYTF. The DNA of the CDR3 is TGCGCCAGCAGCTTACAGGGGGAGGACTATGGCTACACCTTC.

This clone has at least ten counts. This chain joins TRBV24-1 and TRBJ2-7; 8 nucleotides line up with TRBD1. V lost 6 bases and J lost 0; bases outside the gene matches: 6. Germline V gene sequence: CDR1 KGHDR, CDR2 SFDVKD. CDR3 length: 15 amino acids. The CDR3 DNA follows: TGTGCCACCAGTCCTGCAGGGGGCTGCTCCTACGAGCAGTACGTC. Amino acids: CATSPAGGCSYEQYV.

The chain employs TRBV7-2 and TRBJ2-7, with 8 positions matching TRBD2. With V trimmed by 5 bases and J by 4 bases, 10 bases remained unmatched. In germline, CDR1 is SGHTA, CDR2 FQGNSA. There are 15 residues in the CDR3. The CDR3 protein is CASSLQTSAEYEQYF. As DNA, the CDR3 is TGTGCCAGCAGCCTACAGACTAGCGCCGAATACGAGCAGTACTTC. The full variable domain, in which reference TRBV7-2 and TRBJ2-7 provide the parts outside the CDR3, is GAGVSQSPSNKVTEKGKDVELRCDPISGHTALYWYRQSLGQGLEFLIYFQGNSAPDKSGLPSDRFSAERTGGSVSTLTIQRTQQEDSAVYLCASSLQTSAEYEQYFGPGTRLTVT.

J is TRBJ2-7 and V is TRBV30; no clear D gene. The V end was cut by 4 bases, the J end by 3 bases, with 7 bases between. The CDR3 is made up of 11 amino acids. Germline-derived CDR1 and CDR2 are GTSNPN and SVGIG (reference sequence). For the CDR3, the DNA is TGTGCCTGGAACCGAGACTACGAGCAGTACTTC. This encodes CAWNRDYEQYF.

A single count supports this clone. The chain recombines TRBV6-5 with TRBJ2-3, with 7 nucleotides matching TRBD2. Germline V lookup: CDR1 MNHEY, CDR2 SVGAGI. The CDR3 loop spans 15 amino acids. V dropped 4 bases and J dropped 0; count of bases not matched to a gene: 4. The CDR3 sequence is CASSSRGESTDTQYF. DNA of the CDR3: TGTGCCAGCAGTTCCCGGGGGGAAAGCACAGATACGCAGTATTTT.

The rearrangement uses TRBV3-1 (or the pseudogene TRBV3-2) and TRBJ2-5; 10 bases are a match to TRBD2. CDR1 and CDR2 (germline): LGHDT, YNNKEL (reference sequence). This CDR3 has 15 amino acids. V lost 6 bases, J lost 5 bases, and 9 bases stayed unmatched. The CDR3 DNA follows: TGTGCCAGCAGTTCCGGACTAGCGGCTAGGGAGACCCAGTACTTC. Translation gives CASSSGLAARETQYF.

This sequence joins TRBV28 and TRBJ1-4; tentative D call: TRBD1 (6 bases). Per germline, CDR1 MDHEN and CDR2 SYDVKM. Deletions cut 5 bases from V and 5 bases from J, with 12 bases between. This CDR3 spans 14 amino acids. The CDR3 sequence: CASSAGGPNEKLFF. Written as DNA, the CDR3 is TGTGCCAGCAGTGCGGGGGGGCCGAATGAAAAACTGTTTTTT.

The gene calls are TRBV2 and TRBJ1-1, with D unclear. This CDR3 contains 12 residues. V was pared by 10 bases and J by 1 base, with 10 bases between. Germline CDR1 reads SNHLY; CDR2 reads FYNNEI. The CDR3 bases are TGTGCCACCCGACTACCGAACACTGAAGCTTTCTTT. Amino acids: CATRLPNTEAFF.

The V and J genes are TRBV2 and TRBJ1-2; TRBD1 matches at 10 bases. The CDR3 spans 16 residues. Per germline, CDR1 SNHLY and CDR2 FYNNEI. The J segment lost 4 bases and the V segment lost 5 bases, leaving 10 bases of the junction unmatched. In DNA form, the CDR3 reads TGTGCCAGCAGTCCATCCGGGACAGGGGTCGGCTATGGCTACACCTTC. This translates into CASSPSGTGVGYGYTF.

Concerning this clone itself: Other DNA sequences in this sample translate to the same CDR3. This rearrangement joins TRBV19 to TRBJ2-2; 11 nucleotides line up with TRBD2. Germline assignment: CDR1 LNHDA and CDR2 SQIVND (reference sequence). CDR3 size: 17 residues. The V and J ends lost 5 bases and 6 bases, in that order; junction bases with no gene match: 11. CDR3 DNA sequence: TGTGCCAGTAGTTGGCCTAGCGGGGGGACTGGCCCCGGGGAGCTGTTTTTT. It is translated as CASSWPSGGTGPGELFF.